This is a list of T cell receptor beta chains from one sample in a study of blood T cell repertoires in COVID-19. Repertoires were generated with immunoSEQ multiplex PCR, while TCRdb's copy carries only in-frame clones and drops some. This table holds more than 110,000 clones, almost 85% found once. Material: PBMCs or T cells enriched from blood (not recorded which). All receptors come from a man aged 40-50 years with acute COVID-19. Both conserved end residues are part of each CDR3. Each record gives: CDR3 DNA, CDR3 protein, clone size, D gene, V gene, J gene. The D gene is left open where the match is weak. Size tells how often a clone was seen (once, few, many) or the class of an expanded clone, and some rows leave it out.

TGTGCCAGCTCCCCACAGGGGCCCACTGAAGCTTTCTTT	CASSPQGPTEAFF	-	TRBD1	TRBV18	TRBJ1-1
TGTGCCAGCAGCCTAGGGGTTCGTGGGAACACTGAAGCTTTCTTT	CASSLGVRGNTEAFF	-	-	TRBV5-4	TRBJ1-1
TGTGCCAGCAGCCTCGGGTGGAAAGAGACCCAGTACTTC	CASSLGWKETQYF	-	-	TRBV6-2/TRBV6-3	TRBJ2-5
TGTGCCAGTAGTACCACGGCACTAGCGACTTACAATGAGCAGTTCTTC	CASSTTALATYNEQFF	-	TRBD2	TRBV19	TRBJ2-1
TGTGCCAGCAGAACTGGGCGGGGAGGAGGCTACACCTTC	CASRTGRGGGYTF	-	-	TRBV12-3/TRBV12-4	TRBJ1-2
TGTGCCAGCAGTTTAAAAGCGGGGGACTACAATGAGCAGTTCTTC	CASSLKAGDYNEQFF	-	TRBD2	TRBV27	TRBJ2-1
TGTGCCACCAGTGCCCAGACAGGGGGCGGGTCTCCCTACAATGAGCAGTTCTTC	CATSAQTGGGSPYNEQFF	-	TRBD1	TRBV24-1	TRBJ2-1
TGTGCCAGCAGCTTAGGGACAGGGAGGGAGCAGTACTTC	CASSLGTGREQYF	few	TRBD1	TRBV7-9	TRBJ2-7
TGTGCCAGCAGCTTAGATCTATACGGGGGGGCTCGAGAGACCCAGTACTTC	CASSLDLYGGARETQYF	-	TRBD2	TRBV11-2	TRBJ2-5
TGTGCCAGCAGCTTGACTAGCGGGACCCCCCCCGCAGATACGCAGTATTTT	CASSLTSGTPPADTQYF	once	TRBD2	TRBV7-2	TRBJ2-3
TGTGCCAGCAGCGCGATTCCCGGGGAGCTGTTTTTT	CASSAIPGELFF	few	-	TRBV14	TRBJ2-2
TGCAGCGTGGGGAGGGGGGAAAATCAGCCCCAGCATTTT	CSVGRGENQPQHF	-	-	TRBV29-1	TRBJ1-5
TGTGCCAGTAGCGGGGGGCCCTACAATGAGCAGTTCTTC	CASSGGPYNEQFF	-	-	TRBV19	TRBJ2-1
TGTGCCAGCAGCCAAGGATCCAGCGGTCAAGAGACCCAGTACTTC	CASSQGSSGQETQYF	-	-	TRBV3-1/TRBV3-2	TRBJ2-5
TGTGCCAGCAGCCGAGGGATCTTAGACGGAAACACCATATATTTT	CASSRGILDGNTIYF	-	-	TRBV6-5	TRBJ1-3
TGTGCCAGCAGCTTAGGGACAGGGGACTCACCCCTCCACTTT	CASSLGTGDSPLHF	few	TRBD1	TRBV7-6	TRBJ1-6
TGTGCCAGCAGCTTAGCGACGATAGACGGGGGCTACACCTTC	CASSLATIDGGYTF	once	-	TRBV7-9	TRBJ1-2
TGTGCCAGCAGTCAGGGCGGGAGGACCACTGAAGCTTTCTTT	CASSQGGRTTEAFF	-	-	TRBV5-4	TRBJ1-1
TGTGCCAGTAGTATGTTCAACAGCCAAGAGACCCAGTACTTC	CASSMFNSQETQYF	-	-	TRBV19	TRBJ2-5
TGTGCCAGCAGTTACAGAATACAGGGGGACACTGAAGCTTTCTTT	CASSYRIQGDTEAFF	-	TRBD1	TRBV6-5	TRBJ1-1
TGTGCCAGTAGTGGGCAGGGGACAAGGGAGACCCAGTACTTC	CASSGQGTRETQYF	-	-	TRBV19	TRBJ2-5
TGTGCCAGCAGCGTGGGCAGGGATGCTTTCTTT	CASSVGRDAFF	-	-	TRBV11-2	TRBJ1-1
TGTGCCAGCAGGCAGATGAACACTGAAGCTTTCTTT	CASRQMNTEAFF	once	-	TRBV6-6	TRBJ1-1
TGTGCCAGCAGCGACTCAGCCTTCACTGAAGCTTTCTTT	CASSDSAFTEAFF	few	-	TRBV14	TRBJ1-1
TGTGCCAGCAGTTATAACAGGGGGGCGCTGGACGGCTACACCTTC	CASSYNRGALDGYTF	-	TRBD1	TRBV6-5	TRBJ1-2
TGTGCCAGTAATGATGACAGGATAAATCAGCCCCAGCATTTT	CASNDDRINQPQHF	-	-	TRBV19	TRBJ1-5
TGCGCCAGCAGCTTGGTGGGACGTGCTAGCGGGATTTACAATGAGCAGTTCTTC	CASSLVGRASGIYNEQFF	-	TRBD2	TRBV5-1	TRBJ2-1
TGTGCCAGCAGTTTTGGAGGGGCGCTGAACGAGCAGTACTTC	CASSFGGALNEQYF	few	-	TRBV27	TRBJ2-7
TGTGCCAGCTCAACAGTATCCGAGCATGAGCAGTTCTTC	CASSTVSEHEQFF	-	-	TRBV18	TRBJ2-1
TGTGCCAGCAGCTTGGAAACCGGGACAGGGTGGGGTGTTCAGTACTTC	CASSLETGTGWGVQYF	once	TRBD1	TRBV5-6	TRBJ2-4
TGCGCCAGCAGCCAAATCGGAGGGACAGGGGTTCGCGAGCAGTACTTC	CASSQIGGTGVREQYF	-	TRBD1	TRBV5-1	TRBJ2-7
TGTGCCATCAGTGAGTCGAAGAGCGGGATGGTGAGCAATCAGCCCCAGCATTTT	CAISESKSGMVSNQPQHF	once	-	TRBV10-3	TRBJ1-5
TGTGCCAGCCGGGGATGGGACTATGGCTACACCTTC	CASRGWDYGYTF	-	-	TRBV28	TRBJ1-2
TGTGCCAGTACAGGGGACAGGGGGGGTGTGGCGACCGGGGAGCTGTTTTTT	CASTGDRGGVATGELFF	-	TRBD1	TRBV19	TRBJ2-2
TGTGCCAGTAGTAATGCAGGATACGCTGGCTACACCTTC	CASSNAGYAGYTF	-	-	TRBV19	TRBJ1-2
TGTGCCAGTAGCCGGGAGCCGCGGAGGGAGCAGTACTTC	CASSREPRREQYF	-	-	TRBV19	TRBJ2-7
TGTGCCAGCAGTTTGACCGGGTCTACTAATGAAAAACTGTTTTTT	CASSLTGSTNEKLFF	few	-	TRBV28	TRBJ1-4
TGTGCCAGCAAGCGGACGGGTTACACTGAAGCTTTCTTT	CASKRTGYTEAFF	-	-	TRBV25-1	TRBJ1-1
TGTGCCAGCTCCGGGGAGGGGGATAACACCGGGGAGCTGTTTTTT	CASSGEGDNTGELFF	-	-	TRBV27	TRBJ2-2
TGTGCCAGCTCACCACGGACAGGGAGCTCCTACAATGAGCAGTTCTTC	CASSPRTGSSYNEQFF	-	TRBD1	TRBV18	TRBJ2-1
TGCGCCAGCAGCAGGGGAGGGGGAGACGGAAACACCATATATTTT	CASSRGGGDGNTIYF	-	-	TRBV4-1	TRBJ1-3
TGTGCCAGCAGCCAAATCTATCGACTAGCGGGGACGCACAGCACAGATACGCAGTATTTT	CASSQIYRLAGTHSTDTQYF	once	TRBD2	TRBV3-1/TRBV3-2	TRBJ2-3
TGTGCCAGCAGTTTCGGTTCTAGCGGGGAAGAGACCCAGTACTTC	CASSFGSSGEETQYF	-	TRBD2	TRBV27	TRBJ2-5
TGCAGCGTCATTCCGGGACAGGCGAACGAGCAGTACTTC	CSVIPGQANEQYF	-	TRBD1	TRBV29-1	TRBJ2-7
TGTGCCAGCAGTTACTGGGGGACAGAGTTTAGCGAGCAGTACTTC	CASSYWGTEFSEQYF	-	TRBD1	TRBV6-5	TRBJ2-7